This record looks at one T cell receptor (beta chain) sequence and its context. This clone was seen at least ten times. The antigen it binds to is not known. Base qualities are not recorded, but no much larger clone differs from it by a single base. The cohort was made up of 500 to 800 healthy bone marrow donors. Cohort members were all nominally healthy when sampled, although unrecorded immune exposures were likely present. The donor tested CMV seronegative, placing the donor among the roughly 350 seronegative members of the cohort. Each donor provided a peripheral blood sample, and peripheral blood mononuclear cells were used for TCR beta sequencing. The Qiagen DNeasy Blood Extraction Kit was used to extract genomic DNA from the blood cell samples. The entry originates in a study of cytomegalovirus exposure and HLA in healthy donors (dated by TCRdb to about 2017). With respect to the entire study: In an earlier analysis of approximately 500 of the donors, approximately 300 Gb of sequence data and some 120 million unique TCR beta sequences from approximately 180 million T cells were reported. Among several hundred genotyped donors of the cohort, an average of approximately 240,000 unique TCR beta nucleotide sequences was sequenced per donor, of which about 19% were non-productive. A later genetic analysis used genome-wide SNP genotypes for 398 of the 666 donors, treating that subset as a discovery cohort. Five DR-DQ haplotypes were handled as single units for association and clustering because linkage in the cohort was strong. Rather than drawing on any new phenotypic data, the later analysis identified candidate immune exposures from TCR beta sequences and the way those sequences occurred across donors. The study aimed to test whether cataloging public T cell receptors could reveal signatures of past pathogen exposure. In an earlier analysis of 550 to 700 of the donors, high-throughput TCR beta sequencing was used to judge whether each TCR beta V gene segment behaved as functional or pseudogenic. A separate validation cohort of over a hundred different subjects was used in addition to the roughly 670-subject first cohort. Using immunosequencing, the study profiled T cell repertoires from fewer than 700 subjects and related those repertoires to cytomegalovirus serostatus. An early release covering more than 500 HLA-typed donors comprised 250 to 350 gigabases of sequencing data and roughly 86 million unique TCR sequences. Typing coverage varied by locus: about 620-630 donors for A, B, C, DRB1 and DQB1; more than 500 for DQA1; approximately 570 for DPA1; around 490 for DPB1. All discovery cohort repertoires had been generated using a single sequencing platform. To study patterns of TCR occurrence, a later analysis re-analyzed previously published TCR beta repertoires from 666 donors and added high-resolution HLA genotyping. Donor age, sex, ethnicity and CMV serostatus were collected together with the repertoire data. The study combined high-throughput TCR immunosequencing, statistical association of individual TCRs with disease status, and machine learning to predict cytomegalovirus infection status. Both class I and class II loci were covered by HLA typing, at four-digit resolution. Among the roughly 380 genotyped donors, approximately 76% belonged to the genetic ancestry cluster associated with self-reported Caucasian donors.

The library relied on the immunoSEQ multiplex PCR assay. For the multiplex PCR, a mixture combining 60 forward primers for TCR Vbeta segments and 13 reverse primers for TCR Jbeta segments was used. The CDR3 region of rearranged TCR beta genes was amplified from genomic DNA with a multiplex PCR assay. The amplified TCR beta libraries were sequenced on the Illumina HiSeq System as 87-base-pair reads. As for the original processing: Across the roughly 600 repertoires, a later analysis counted roughly 77 million unique TCR beta chains, around 11 million of which were shared by at least two donors. A nearest-neighbor algorithm error-corrected the raw reads and collapsed the reads into unique sequences, merging closely related sequences to remove PCR and sequencing errors. CDR3 sequences were aligned to IMGT reference sequences to assign V, D and J gene segments. For a sequence to be retained, a match of at least six nucleotides to both a V gene segment and a J gene segment was required. Rearrangements were classified as productive when the CDR3 lacked stop codons and remained in frame with V and J, and all other rearrangements were classified as non-productive. CDR3 was defined according to IMGT convention as the region running from the second conserved V-encoded cysteine to the conserved J-encoded phenylalanine. In an earlier analysis of approximately 500 of the donors, sequences lacking an unambiguous match to a single V gene segment were excluded. An earlier analysis of just under 600 of the donors called V segments functional above 56.7% productive rearrangements and segregating when the between-donor standard deviation exceeded 5%. A statistical classification framework was developed to diagnose cytomegalovirus status using the catalog of TCR beta chain sequences. V and J gene assignment, in a later analysis, came from comparing TCR nucleotide sequences with IMGT/GENE-DB human TR gene sequences. The TCRdist pipeline was used in a later analysis to assign CDR3 sequences and most-parsimonious VDJ recombination scenarios. A later analysis defined each TCR beta chain by its CDR3 amino acid sequence plus V-gene family, and excluded reads lacking a unique V-gene family. To address suspected cross-contamination and a sequencing artifact, a later analysis removed several hundred highly shared, low-generation-probability nucleotide sequences. In a later analysis, a clonal expansion index was calculated for each public chain from normalized within-repertoire ranks of inferred template counts. Generation probabilities in a later analysis came from a VDJ recombination model fitted to out-of-frame rearrangements, and those results were checked against IGoR. Hypergeometric tests were used in a later analysis to score TCR-TCR, TCR-HLA and TCR-CMV co-occurrence, with a repertoire-size bias correction applied to the TCR pairs. A later analysis estimated false discovery rates by permuting HLA or CMV assignments 20 times. In a later analysis, co-occurring TCRs were grouped with DBSCAN, and TCRdist sequence similarity was added when clustering was performed within HLA-allele-positive subsets. For co-occurrence clustering, repertoires with fewer than 30,000 or more than 120,000 public chains were excluded, along with about five repertoires with anomalous nucleotide sharing. Not all clones reach the TCRdb copy of this immuneACCESS table, which keeps in-frame sequences only. Checked studies attribute under half of the gap to unresolved V genes and leave the rest unexplained. The DNA was the basis for D and trimming; V, J and clone size are from that table. The sample table holds roughly 160,000 clones, of which 77% were seen once. The ten largest clonotypes hold about 1.5% of the sample.

Overall study outcomes, separate from this receptor: The study listed 164 TCR beta chains as associated with cytomegalovirus. An earlier analysis of some 560 of the donors showed that most TCR beta V segments appeared in productive rearrangements either about 87% or about 30% of the time, which broadly matched IMGT annotations. A cluster of highly shared sequence variants was judged likely to represent a technical artifact of the sequencing pipeline. A later analysis found that HLA-associated TCR beta chains were more clonally expanded and had lower generation probabilities than equally common non-associated chains. In a later analysis, TCR association rates were found to vary across HLA loci, with the most associated TCRs seen for DRB1 alleles and the fewest for HLA-C alleles. A further reported finding was that TCR beta sequences accurately predicted the HLA-A and HLA-B alleles for most subjects in the first cohort. According to a later analysis, parvovirus B19, influenza, CMV and Epstein-Barr virus appeared linked to several top co-occurrence clusters. Roughly uniform sequencing depth across donors was assumed in presence/absence analyses, although this assumption may not hold. Cytomegalovirus status was reported to be diagnosed by the classifier with high specificity and sensitivity in both the original and validation cohorts. Most TCR sequences were seen in very few donors, while some public TCRs were found in many individuals. The authors suggested that the approach could potentially be generalized to other disease states and immunological phenotypes. Immune exposure information for the cohort was limited to CMV serostatus. Some IMGT-functional V segments, including TRBV6-2 and TRBV6-3, could not be distinguished by the 87-base-pair reads and were therefore excluded. Strong co-occurrence of HLA alleles, especially DR and DQ, made assigning TCR associations to individual alleles difficult. Specific HLA alleles were associated with 16,951 TCR beta sequences at a false discovery rate of 0.05 in a later analysis. V-gene and J-gene trimming of TCR beta chains was associated with a missense DCLRE1C variant in a later genetic analysis, and the association was replicated in an independent cohort. Linkage disequilibrium might explain the correlated functional status among segregating V segments, but an unknown experimental factor could not be excluded. Because counts were too low, about 18 rarely observed V segments, including chromosome 9 orphons, were excluded from the earlier analysis of around 590 of the donors. Three of the identified cytomegalovirus-associated TCR beta chains were confirmed in vitro to be specific for cytomegalovirus antigens. The cohort was sequenced for TCR beta chains only, and without alpha or paired-chain data the features that could be detected were limited. A later analysis found that most CMV-associated TCR beta chains appeared HLA-restricted, with HLA associations seemingly driven largely by CMV exposure. Because HLA typing was missing for some donors at each locus, association tests included only the typed subset. In a later genetic analysis, fewer N-insertions in productive TCRs were reported among donors in an Asian-associated ancestry cluster than the approximately 710-donor mean.

V trim: 5 bases; J trim: 8 bases; unmatched bases: 13. From its cysteine to its phenylalanine, the CDR3 spans 15 amino acids. Only the CDR3 part of the read is kept: 45 bases, read in frame from the first base. CDR1 and CDR2 are read off the germline V gene as SGHVS and FNYEAQ. Input material: PBMCs. The clonotype was recovered from a woman in her twenties or thirties in good health and CMV-seronegative. The rearranged segments are TRBV7-6 and TRBJ1-1, and 8 bases in between align with TRBD1. The CDR3 in this case is CASSPGQGAGVEAFF. The DNA is as follows: TGTGCCAGCAGCCCCGGACAGGGCGCTGGGGTAGAAGCTTTCTTT.